This T cell receptor beta chain was captured by sequencing in a study of OX40 agonist ivuxolimab in advanced cancers. Study observations and caveats: Among T cells, CD8+ cells averaged more expanded clones than CD4+ cells. Low levels of normalized T-cell clonal expansion also appeared in some nonresponders.

Looked up from germline, CDR1 is KGHSH and CDR2 is LQKENI. The V end was cut by 5 bases, the J end by 8 bases, with 7 bases between. CDR3 length: 11 amino acids. People who had autoimmune disease history or systemic immunosuppression were excluded. At baseline, cycle 4 day 1, and cycle 7 day 1, blood was sampled. As for this clone: Its specificity is not known.

The repertoire was sequenced with immunoSEQ multiplex PCR; TCRdb's copy has only in-frame clones and lacks some. The table has 82,000 or so clones, around 85% seen once. This sequence joins TRBV18 and TRBJ2-1; unclear D gene. Sequenced material: CD4+ or CD8+ T cells sorted from blood, taken in a trial of the OX40 agonist ivuxolimab. This sequence originates from an adult with an advanced solid tumor such as melanoma, head and neck, liver or kidney cancer. The CDR3 nucleotides read TGTGCCAGCTCATCCTTGGATGAGCAGTTCTTC. Translation: CASSSLDEQFF.